One sample yielded the 14 T cell receptor beta chains listed below, sequenced in a study of blood T cell repertoires in COVID-19. Data came from immunoSEQ multiplex PCR; TCRdb stores just in-frame clones and leaves some out. The sample carries some 200,000 clones, over 75% recorded once. Sequenced sample: peripheral blood. The source of these receptors is a man aged 50-60 years with acute or convalescent COVID-19.

This rearrangement joins TRBV2 to TRBJ2-5, with 7 nucleotides matching TRBD1. The V gene's germline CDR1 is SNHLY and CDR2 FYNNEI. The trim removed 6 bases at V and 3 bases at J, leaving 10 bases unmatched. The CDR3 totals 15 residues. CDR3 DNA: TGTGCCAGCAGCCGACAGGGTATCGGGGAAGAGACCCAGTACTTC. Encoded protein: CASSRQGIGEETQYF.

The rearrangement uses TRBV27 and TRBJ2-1; 12 bases are a match to TRBD2. CDR1 MNHEY and CDR2 SMNVEV come from the germline V gene (reference sequence). Trimming removed 5 bases from V and 9 bases from J; junction bases left unmatched: 8. This CDR3 region has 15 residues. CDR3 in DNA: TGTGCCAGCAGTCCGGGACTAGCGGGTCCCAGTGAGCAGTTCTTC. Protein sequence: CASSPGLAGPSEQFF.

The genes are TRBV4-1 and TRBJ2-7, with a tentative D call TRBD1 (5 bases). The germline gives CDR1 MGHRA, CDR2 YSYEKL. V dropped 0 bases and J dropped 3 bases, with 12 bases sitting between them. This CDR3 spans 15 amino acids. The DNA for the CDR3 is TGCGCCAGCAGCCAAGATATAGACAGAAACTACGAGCAGTACTTC. Its protein product is CASSQDIDRNYEQYF.

This chain uses TRBV27 with TRBJ2-3; 12 nucleotides align to TRBD2. This CDR3 spans 17 amino acids. Germline V gene sequence: CDR1 MNHEY, CDR2 SMNVEV (reference sequence). The J segment lost 5 bases and the V segment lost 2 bases, leaving 8 bases of the junction unmatched. The CDR3, as DNA: TGTGCCAGCAGTTTAGGGCTAGCGGGGGGGGCAGGAGATACGCAGTATTTT. Translating gives CASSLGLAGGAGDTQYF.

V gene TRBV7-3 combines with J gene TRBJ2-5, with 8 bases lining up with TRBD1. J gave up 2 bases and V 4 bases, and 9 bases lay outside the gene matches. The CDR3 loop spans 16 amino acids. The V gene's germline CDR1 is SGHTA and CDR2 FQGTGA. The CDR3 coding sequence is TGTGCCAGCAGCTCAGTAATACAGGGGGGACAAGAGACCCAGTACTTC. Its translation: CASSSVIQGGQETQYF.

The chain employs TRBV5-1 and TRBJ1-2, with D tentatively TRBD1 (6 bases). Trimming pared 0 bases from V and 2 bases from J, leaving 11 bases between. The CDR3 contains 15 residues. Germline CDR1 reads SGHRS; CDR2 reads YFSETQ. CDR3 coding DNA: TGCGCCAGCAGCTTGGAGACAGGACCGAACTATGGCTACACCTTC. Protein: CASSLETGPNYGYTF. Complete variable domain (other parts from reference TRBV5-1 and TRBJ1-2): KAGVTQTPRYLIKTRGQQVTLSCSPISGHRSVSWYQQTPGQGLQFLFEYFSETQRNKGNFPGRFSGRQFSNSRSEMNVSTLELGDSALYLCASSLETGPNYGYTFGSGTRLTVV.

This chain uses TRBV14 with TRBJ1-4, with D perhaps matching TRBD1 (5 bases). The V gene's germline CDR1 is SGHDN and CDR2 FVKESK. CDR3 length equals 14 residues. Trimming left V 4 bases short and J 6 bases short, with 12 bases between. The DNA for the CDR3 is TGTGCCAGCAGCCCAGCAGGGCATGATGAAAAACTGTTTTTT. It translates to CASSPAGHDEKLFF. The complete variable domain, with remaining parts taken from reference TRBV14 and TRBJ1-4, reads EAGVTQFPSHSVIEKGQTVTLRCDPISGHDNLYWYRRVMGKEIKFLLHFVKESKQDESGMPNNRFLAERTGGTYSTLKVQPAELEDSGVYFCASSPAGHDEKLFFGSGTQLSVL.

The chain employs TRBV5-1 and TRBJ2-5, with D perhaps TRBD2 (5 bases). This CDR3 region has 13 residues. Trimming left V 4 bases short and J 7 bases short, with 14 bases between. Germline V gene lookup returns CDR1 SGHRS and CDR2 YFSETQ. The CDR3 reads CASSLARVATQYF. The CDR3 DNA is TGCGCCAGCAGCCTTGCGAGGGTAGCGACCCAGTACTTC.

V usage is TRBV7-3 and J usage is TRBJ1-2, with D possibly being TRBD1 (5 bases). Per germline, CDR1 SGHTA and CDR2 FQGTGA. CDR3 length equals 13 residues. V lost 1 base and J 6 bases, leaving 9 bases between the germline ends. The CDR3 nucleotides are TGTGCCAGCAGCTTAATAGCGGGGGATGGCTACACCTTC. Translation gives CASSLIAGDGYTF.

The rearrangement uses TRBV5-1 and TRBJ1-4; the D gene is possibly TRBD1 (6 bases). V was cut by 2 bases and J by 1 base, with 6 bases left in between. Looked up from germline, CDR1 is SGHRS and CDR2 is YFSETQ. This CDR3 is 14 amino acids long. The CDR3 protein is CASSLGGTNEKLFF. The CDR3 DNA reads as TGCGCCAGCAGCTTAGGGGGAACTAATGAAAAACTGTTTTTT.

This chain joins TRBV19 and TRBJ2-1; 7 bases align to TRBD2. J gave up 2 bases and V 3 bases, and 4 bases lay outside the gene matches. This CDR3 has 15 residues. Germline loops: CDR1 LNHDA, CDR2 SQIVND (reference sequence). DNA of the CDR3: TGTGCCAGTAGTATCGGCGGGGGACCCTACAATGAGCAGTTCTTC. Encoded protein: CASSIGGGPYNEQFF.

The chain carries TRBV5-1 and TRBJ1-2, with TRBD1 identical over 10 bases. V was clipped by 0 bases and J by 4 bases; unmatched bases: 6. Germline V gene data show CDR1 as SGHRS and CDR2 as YFSETQ. The length of the CDR3 is 16 residues. This CDR3 is CASSLGDRGQGYGYTF. CDR3 coding DNA: TGCGCCAGCAGCTTGGGAGACAGGGGGCAAGGCTATGGCTACACCTTC.

The CDR3 DNA reads TGTGCCAGCACCGAAGATCCGGGACAGGGGGAAAAACTGTTTTTT. This codes for CASTEDPGQGEKLFF. This chain uses TRBV2 with TRBJ1-4, with 10 bases identical to TRBD1. Germline V gives CDR1 SNHLY, CDR2 FYNNEI. The trim removed 7 bases at V and 8 bases at J, leaving 10 bases unmatched. The CDR3 is 15 amino acids. Drawing the rest from reference TRBV2 and TRBJ1-4, the complete variable domain is EPEVTQTPSHQVTQMGQEVILRCVPISNHLYFYWYRQILGQKVEFLVSFYNNEISEKSEIFDDQFSVERPDGSNFTLKIRSTKLEDSAMYFCASTEDPGQGEKLFFGSGTQLSVL.

V usage is TRBV6-5 and J usage is TRBJ1-3; D is undetermined. The CDR3 loop spans 15 amino acids. Germline loops: CDR1 MNHEY, CDR2 SVGAGI. Trimming pared 7 bases from V and 0 bases from J, leaving 13 bases between. The CDR3 DNA reads TGTGCCAGCACCCTGACGGGGAACTCTGGAAACACCATATATTTT. As protein: CASTLTGNSGNTIYF.